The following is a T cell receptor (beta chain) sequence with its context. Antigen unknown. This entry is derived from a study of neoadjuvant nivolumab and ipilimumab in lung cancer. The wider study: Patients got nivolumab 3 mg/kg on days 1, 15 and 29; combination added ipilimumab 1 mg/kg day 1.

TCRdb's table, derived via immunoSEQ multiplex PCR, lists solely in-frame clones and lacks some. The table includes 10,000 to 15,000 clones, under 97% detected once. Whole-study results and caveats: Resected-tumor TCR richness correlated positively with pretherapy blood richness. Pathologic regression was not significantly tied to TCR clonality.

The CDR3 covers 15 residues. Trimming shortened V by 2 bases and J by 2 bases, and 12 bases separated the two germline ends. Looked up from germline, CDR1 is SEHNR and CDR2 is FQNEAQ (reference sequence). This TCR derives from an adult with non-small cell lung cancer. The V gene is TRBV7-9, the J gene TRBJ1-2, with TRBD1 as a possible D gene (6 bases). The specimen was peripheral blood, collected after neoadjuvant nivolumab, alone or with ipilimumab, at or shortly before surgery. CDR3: CASSLMDSPNYGYTF. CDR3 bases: TGTGCCAGCAGCTTAATGGACAGCCCAAACTATGGCTACACCTTC.